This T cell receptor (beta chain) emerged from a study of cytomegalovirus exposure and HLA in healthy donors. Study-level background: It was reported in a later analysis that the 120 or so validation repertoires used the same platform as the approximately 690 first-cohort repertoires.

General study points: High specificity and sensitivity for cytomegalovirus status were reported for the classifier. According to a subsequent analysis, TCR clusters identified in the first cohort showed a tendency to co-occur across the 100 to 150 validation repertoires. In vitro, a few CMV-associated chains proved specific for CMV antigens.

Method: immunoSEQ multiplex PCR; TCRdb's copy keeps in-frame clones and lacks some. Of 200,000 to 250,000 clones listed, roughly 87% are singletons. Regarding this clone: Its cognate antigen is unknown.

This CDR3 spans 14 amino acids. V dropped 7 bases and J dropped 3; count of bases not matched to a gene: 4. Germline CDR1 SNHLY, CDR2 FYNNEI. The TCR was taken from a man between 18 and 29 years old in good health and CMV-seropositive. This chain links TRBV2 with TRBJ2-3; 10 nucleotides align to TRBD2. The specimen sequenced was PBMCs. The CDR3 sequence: CASMTTSGTDTQYF. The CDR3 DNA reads TGTGCCAGCATGACGACTAGCGGGACAGATACGCAGTATTTT.